The subject of this entry is one T cell receptor (beta chain). Antigen: not known. From the multiplex PCR reads, TCRdb called clonotypes with MiXCR, one entry per CDR3 protein. The table shows about 14,000 distinct CDR3 sequences, with roughly 50% occurring only once. CDR1 and CDR2 (germline): KGHSH, LQKENI. V lost 2 bases and J lost 2, with 10 bases in between. The CDR3 covers 14 residues. The sample belongs to a study of breast tumors, draining lymph nodes, adjacent tissues. General study findings and limits: Compared with lymph nodes, tumors were less diverse; compared with nontumor tissue, more. That most tumor T cells come from lymph nodes remained unproven.

This chain uses TRBV18 with TRBJ2-7; D perhaps matches TRBD2 (5 bases). This receptor was identified in a female donor with breast cancer. Some clones in this sample may be carry-over from other donors' samples. Sequenced: tumor-adjacent breast tissue. Written as DNA, the CDR3 is TGTGCCAGCTCACCAACGGGAACTGCCTACGAGCAGTACTTC. Encoded protein: CASSPTGTAYEQYF.